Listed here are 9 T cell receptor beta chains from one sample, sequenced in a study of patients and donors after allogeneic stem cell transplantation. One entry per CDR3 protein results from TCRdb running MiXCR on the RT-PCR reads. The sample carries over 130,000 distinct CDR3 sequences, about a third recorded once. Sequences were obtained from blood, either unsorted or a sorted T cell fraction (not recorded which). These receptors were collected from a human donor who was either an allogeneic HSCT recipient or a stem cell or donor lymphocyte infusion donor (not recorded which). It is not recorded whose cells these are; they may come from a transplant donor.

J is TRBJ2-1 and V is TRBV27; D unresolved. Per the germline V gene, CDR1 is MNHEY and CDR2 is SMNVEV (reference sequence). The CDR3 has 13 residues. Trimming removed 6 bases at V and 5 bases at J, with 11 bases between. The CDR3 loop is CASSIAQNNEQFF. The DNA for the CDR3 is TGTGCCAGCAGCATAGCACAGAACAATGAGCAGTTCTTC.

In DNA form, the CDR3 reads TGTGCCAGCAGCACCCCCCCACTCTGGACAGGGGAATTTAACTATGGCTACACCTTC. As protein: CASSTPPLWTGEFNYGYTF. This chain links TRBV5-8 with TRBJ1-2; 9 bases are a match to TRBD1. This CDR3 has 19 amino acids. V was clipped by 4 bases and J by 1 base; unmatched bases: 17. CDR1 is SGHTS and CDR2 is YDEGEE in the germline V gene.

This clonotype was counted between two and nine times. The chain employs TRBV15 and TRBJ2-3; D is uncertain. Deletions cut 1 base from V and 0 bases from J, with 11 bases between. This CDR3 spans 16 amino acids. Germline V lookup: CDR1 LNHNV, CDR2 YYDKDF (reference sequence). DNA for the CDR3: TGTGCCACCAGCAGAGTAATAGGGCAGAGCACAGATACGCAGTATTTT. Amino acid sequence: CATSRVIGQSTDTQYF.

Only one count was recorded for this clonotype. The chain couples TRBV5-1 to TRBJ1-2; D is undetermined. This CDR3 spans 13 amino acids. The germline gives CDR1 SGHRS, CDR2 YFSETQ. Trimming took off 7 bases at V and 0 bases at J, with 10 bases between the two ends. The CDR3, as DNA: TGCGCCAGCTCCGGCCCAACTAACTATGGCTACACCTTC. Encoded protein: CASSGPTNYGYTF.

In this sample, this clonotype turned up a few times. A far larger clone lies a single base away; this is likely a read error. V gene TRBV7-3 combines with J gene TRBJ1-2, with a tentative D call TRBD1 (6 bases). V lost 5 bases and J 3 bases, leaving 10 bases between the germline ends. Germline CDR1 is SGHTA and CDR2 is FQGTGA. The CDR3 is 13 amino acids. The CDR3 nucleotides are TGTGCCAGCAGCCAGGACAGCTACTATGGCTACACCTTC. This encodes CASSQDSYYGYTF.

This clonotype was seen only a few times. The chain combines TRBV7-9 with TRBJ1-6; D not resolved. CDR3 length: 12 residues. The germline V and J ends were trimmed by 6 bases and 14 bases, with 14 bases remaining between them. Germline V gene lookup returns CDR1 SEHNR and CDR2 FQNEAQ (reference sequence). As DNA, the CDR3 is TGTGCCAGCAGTCTCATCGGAAGGGCCCTCCACTTT. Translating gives CASSLIGRALHF.

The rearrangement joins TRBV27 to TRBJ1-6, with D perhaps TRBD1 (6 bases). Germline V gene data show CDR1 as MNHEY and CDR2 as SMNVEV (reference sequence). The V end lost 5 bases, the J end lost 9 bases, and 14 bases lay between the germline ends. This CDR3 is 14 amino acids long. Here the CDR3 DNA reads TGTGCCAGCAGTGTACAGGGAGCAGGTTCACCCCTCCACTTT. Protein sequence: CASSVQGAGSPLHF.

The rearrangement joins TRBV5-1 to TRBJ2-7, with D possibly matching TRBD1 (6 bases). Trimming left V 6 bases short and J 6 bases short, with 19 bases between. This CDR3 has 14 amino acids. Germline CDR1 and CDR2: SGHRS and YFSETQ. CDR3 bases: TGCGCCAGCACGCCCGGTGACAGGTTGTTCGAGCAGTACTTC. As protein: CASTPGDRLFEQYF.

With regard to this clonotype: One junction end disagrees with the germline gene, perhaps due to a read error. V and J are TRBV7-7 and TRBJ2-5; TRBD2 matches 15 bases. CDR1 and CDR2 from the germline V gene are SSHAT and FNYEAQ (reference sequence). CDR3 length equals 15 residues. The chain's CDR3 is CASSAGTSGGQTQYF. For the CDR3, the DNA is TGTGCTAGCAGCGCAGGGACTAGCGGGGGGCAGACCCAGTACTTC. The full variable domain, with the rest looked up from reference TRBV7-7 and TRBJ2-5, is GAGVSQSPRYKVTKRGQDVTLRCDPISSHATLYWYQQALGQGPEFLTYFNYEAQPDKSGLPSDRFSAERPEGSISTLTIQRTEQRDSAMYRCASSAGTSGGQTQYFGPGTRLLVL.